These T cell receptor beta chains were read from a single sample in a study of blood T cell repertoires in COVID-19. Sequencing was performed with immunoSEQ multiplex PCR; in TCRdb, only in-frame clones are kept and a portion is missing. The sample shows about 47,000 clones, around 84% of them seen only once. The material sequenced was peripheral blood. The receptors come from a man aged 50-59 years with acute or convalescent COVID-19. The CDR3 runs from the conserved cysteine through the conserved F or W. Each record gives: J gene, D gene, V gene, clone size, CDR3 DNA, CDR3 protein. D genes are given only for firm matches. Clone size appears in some rows only: once, few, many, or a class for an expanded clone.

>TRBJ1-5|-|TRBV4-1|-
TGCGCCAGCAGCCAAGAGTTGGCAGTTATTCGCAATCAGCCCCAGCATTTT
CASSQELAVIRNQPQHF
>TRBJ1-1|-|TRBV5-1|-
TGCGCCAGCAGCTTTGACGGTCGGGGGGATCCGAGTGCTGAAGCTTTCTTT
CASSFDGRGDPSAEAFF
>TRBJ1-6|-|TRBV18|-
TGTGCCAGCTCAGTCGCCCGGGGAGACTCACCCCTCCACTTT
CASSVARGDSPLHF
>TRBJ2-5|-|TRBV5-1|-
TGCGCCAGCAGCTTCGGGCAGCAGGGGGAGACCCAGTACTTC
CASSFGQQGETQYF
>TRBJ1-4|-|TRBV19|few
TGTGCCAGTCAAAAGGGGGCAACTAATGAAAAACTGTTTTTT
CASQKGATNEKLFF
>TRBJ1-1|-|TRBV11-1|few
TGTGCCAGCAGCCCGGGACTGTACACTGAAGCTTTCTTT
CASSPGLYTEAFF
>TRBJ2-1|-|TRBV2|-
TGTGCCAGCAACCTCCTTCGGGGGAGCGGAAATGAGCAGTTCTTC
CASNLLRGSGNEQFF
>TRBJ2-6|-|TRBV7-3|-
TGTGCCAGCAGCTTAATGGGCAGGGCAGCTGGGGCCAACGTCCTGACTTTC
CASSLMGRAAGANVLTF
>TRBJ2-5|-|TRBV27|few
TGTGCCAGCAGTTTATTTTATCTGGGGGCGAGGGAAGAGACCCAGTACTTC
CASSLFYLGAREETQYF
>TRBJ1-5|TRBD1|TRBV5-4|-
TGTGCCAGCAGCTTATCCAGGGGGCAGCAGCCCCAGCATTTT
CASSLSRGQQPQHF
>TRBJ2-1|TRBD2|TRBV5-4|-
TGTGCCAGCAGCCCTAATTCGGGGGGGTCCTACAATGAGCAGTTCTTC
CASSPNSGGSYNEQFF
>TRBJ2-5|-|TRBV2|few
TGTGCCAGCGAATCCAGGGAAGAGACCCAGTACTTC
CASESREETQYF
>TRBJ2-3|-|TRBV10-2|few
TGCGCCAGCAGTGAAGGTAGCGGTGCTTTCACAGATACGCAGTATTTT
CASSEGSGAFTDTQYF
>TRBJ2-7|-|TRBV5-1|-
TGCGCCAGCAGCCCCCCAGACGAAGACAGGCTAGAGTACTTC
CASSPPDEDRLEYF
>TRBJ1-1|-|TRBV6-4|-
TGTGCCAGCAGTAAGACATTGAACACTGAAGCTTTCTTT
CASSKTLNTEAFF
>TRBJ1-6|-|TRBV6-5|-
TGTGCCAGCAGTTACGGGGCGGATTCACCCCTCCACTTT
CASSYGADSPLHF
>TRBJ2-5|-|TRBV10-1|once
TGCGCCAGCAGTGCTTCGACAGGCCCTACCCAAGAGACCCAGTACTTC
CASSASTGPTQETQYF
>TRBJ2-3|-|TRBV9|once
TGTGCCAGCAGCGTAGCTGGCGACTGGAGAGATACGCAGTATTTT
CASSVAGDWRDTQYF
>TRBJ2-1|-|TRBV7-6|once
TGTGCCACTAGGCTACAGGATAATAAGGGCAATGAGCAGTTCTTC
CATRLQDNKGNEQFF
>TRBJ2-1|TRBD2|TRBV29-1|-
TGCAGCGTTCGAGCGGGAGACTACAATGAGCAGTTCTTC
CSVRAGDYNEQFF
>TRBJ2-5|-|TRBV4-2|once
TGTGCCAGCAGCCAAGAACAGGCCCGGGGGGAGACCCAGTACTTC
CASSQEQARGETQYF
>TRBJ2-5|TRBD1|TRBV4-1|-
TGCGCCAGCAGCTCTAAACAGGGGGCAGGAGAGACCCAGTACTTC
CASSSKQGAGETQYF
>TRBJ2-3|-|TRBV4-1|-
TGCGCCAGCAGCCAAGCCTACAAGACTAGCACAGATACGCAGTATTTT
CASSQAYKTSTDTQYF
>TRBJ2-1|TRBD1|TRBV19|few
TGTGCCAGTAGTATAGTAGGTGGGACAGCTTACAATGAGCAGTTCTTC
CASSIVGGTAYNEQFF
>TRBJ2-7|TRBD1|TRBV6-1|-
TGTGCCAGCAGTTCCCCGGGACAGCACTCCTACGAGCAGTACTTC
CASSSPGQHSYEQYF
>TRBJ1-5|-|TRBV19|-
TGTGCCAGTAGTGATACACAGGGTGAGCTAGAGCCCCAGCATTTT
CASSDTQGELEPQHF
>TRBJ2-7|TRBD1|TRBV4-1|-
TGCGCCAGCAGCCAAGGACCGCTCAGGGGGCACAACGAGCAGTACTTC
CASSQGPLRGHNEQYF
>TRBJ2-3|TRBD2|TRBV6-5|-
TGTGCCAGCAGTAGAGCGGGGTGGGATGCAGATACGCAGTATTTT
CASSRAGWDADTQYF
>TRBJ1-1|-|TRBV4-1|once
TGCGCCAGCAGCCAAGATCTATCCATGAACACTGAAGCTTTCTTT
CASSQDLSMNTEAFF
>TRBJ2-3|TRBD2|TRBV10-1|-
TGCGCCAGCAGGGGGACTAGCGGCGGAGGTGATACGCAGTATTTT
CASRGTSGGGDTQYF
>TRBJ2-7|TRBD1|TRBV10-3|medium-sized
TGTGCCATCGGTGACAGGGCGGACGAGCAGTACTTC
CAIGDRADEQYF
>TRBJ2-5|-|TRBV7-9|-
TGTGCCAGCAGCTTTGGACTGGGCCAAGAGACCCAGTACTTC
CASSFGLGQETQYF
>TRBJ1-5|TRBD1|TRBV5-1|-
TGCGCCAGCAGCTTGGCAGGACAGGGTTCTCAGCCCCAGCATTTT
CASSLAGQGSQPQHF
>TRBJ2-3|TRBD2|TRBV5-1|once
TGCGCCAGCAGCTTGCTAGCGGGGGAACAAGATACGCAGTATTTT
CASSLLAGEQDTQYF
>TRBJ2-3|-|TRBV6-5|-
TGTGCCAGCAGAAAAGGGGGGGACACAGATACGCAGTATTTT
CASRKGGDTDTQYF
>TRBJ2-7|TRBD2|TRBV20-1|-
TGCAGTGCTAGTAGCGGGAGGGCCGGTGAGCAGTACTTC
CSASSGRAGEQYF
>TRBJ2-7|-|TRBV4-1|-
TGCGCCAGCAGCCAAAACAGGGCGGCTTACGAGCAGTACTTC
CASSQNRAAYEQYF
>TRBJ2-5|TRBD2|TRBV11-2|once
TGTGCCAGCAGCCCAGGACTAGCGGGGCTAGAGACCCAGTACTTC
CASSPGLAGLETQYF
>TRBJ2-3|-|TRBV4-1|-
TGCGCCAGCAGCCAAGCCCTATGGGCTAGCGTAAAGGGGACAGATACGCAGTATTTT
CASSQALWASVKGTDTQYF
>TRBJ1-1|TRBD1|TRBV7-8|few
TGTGCCAGCAGCTTAGAGGTGACAGGGGGGGCTGAAGCTTTCTTT
CASSLEVTGGAEAFF
>TRBJ2-4|-|TRBV2|-
TGTGCCAGCAGTGGTCTAGCCAAAAACATTCAGTACTTC
CASSGLAKNIQYF
>TRBJ1-1|-|TRBV28|-
TGTGCCAGCACCTTTTTCGGGGGGCTGGGCACTGAAGCTTTCTTT
CASTFFGGLGTEAFF
>TRBJ1-1|TRBD1|TRBV10-3|-
TGTGCCATCAGGGACAGGGAGAACGCTGAAGCTTTCTTT
CAIRDRENAEAFF